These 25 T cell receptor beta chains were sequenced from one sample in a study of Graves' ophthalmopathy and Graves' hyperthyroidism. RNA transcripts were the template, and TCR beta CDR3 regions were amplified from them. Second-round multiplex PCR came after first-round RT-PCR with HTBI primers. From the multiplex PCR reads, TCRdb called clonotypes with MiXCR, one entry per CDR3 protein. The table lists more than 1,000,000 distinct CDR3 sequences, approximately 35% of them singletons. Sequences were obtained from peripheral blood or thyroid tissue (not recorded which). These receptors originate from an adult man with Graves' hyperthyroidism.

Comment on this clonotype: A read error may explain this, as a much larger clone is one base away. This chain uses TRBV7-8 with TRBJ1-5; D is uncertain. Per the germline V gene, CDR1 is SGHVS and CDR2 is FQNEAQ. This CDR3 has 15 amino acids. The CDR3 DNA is TGTGCCGGCAGCCAGACCCCAGGAGACGTGCGGCCCCAGCATTTT. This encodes CAGSQTPGDVRPQHF.

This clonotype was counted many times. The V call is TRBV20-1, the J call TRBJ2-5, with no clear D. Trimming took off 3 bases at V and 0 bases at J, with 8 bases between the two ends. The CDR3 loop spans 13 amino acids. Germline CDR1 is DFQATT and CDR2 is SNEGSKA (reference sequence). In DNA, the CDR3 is TGCAGTGCTAGGTTAGAGTACCAAGAGACCCAGTACTTC. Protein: CSARLEYQETQYF.

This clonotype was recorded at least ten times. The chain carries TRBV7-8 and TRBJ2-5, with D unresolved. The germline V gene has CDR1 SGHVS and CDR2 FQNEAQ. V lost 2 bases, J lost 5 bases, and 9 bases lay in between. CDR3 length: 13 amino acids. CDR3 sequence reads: CASSLNQAETQYF. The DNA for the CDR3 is TGTGCCAGCAGCTTAAATCAAGCCGAGACCCAGTACTTC.

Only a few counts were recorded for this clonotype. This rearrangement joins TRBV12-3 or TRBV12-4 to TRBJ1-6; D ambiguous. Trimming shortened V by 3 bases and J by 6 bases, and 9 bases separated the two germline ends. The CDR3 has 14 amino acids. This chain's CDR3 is CASSFGPVNSPLHF. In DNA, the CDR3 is TGTGCCAGCAGTTTCGGGCCAGTTAATTCACCCCTCCACTTT.

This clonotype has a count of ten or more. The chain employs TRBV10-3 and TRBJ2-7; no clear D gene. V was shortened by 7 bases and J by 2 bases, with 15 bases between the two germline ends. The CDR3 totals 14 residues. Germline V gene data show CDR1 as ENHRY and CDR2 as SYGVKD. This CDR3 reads CAITAGGAAYEQYF. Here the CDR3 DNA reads TGTGCCATCACCGCCGGCGGAGCCGCCTACGAGCAGTACTTC.

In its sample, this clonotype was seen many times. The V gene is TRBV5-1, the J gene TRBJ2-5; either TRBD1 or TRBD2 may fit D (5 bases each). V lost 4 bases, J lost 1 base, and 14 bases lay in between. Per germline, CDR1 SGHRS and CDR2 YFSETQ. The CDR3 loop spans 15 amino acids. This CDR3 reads CASSQNSGRQETQYF. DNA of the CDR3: TGCGCCAGCAGCCAAAACTCGGGACGCCAAGAGACCCAGTACTTC.

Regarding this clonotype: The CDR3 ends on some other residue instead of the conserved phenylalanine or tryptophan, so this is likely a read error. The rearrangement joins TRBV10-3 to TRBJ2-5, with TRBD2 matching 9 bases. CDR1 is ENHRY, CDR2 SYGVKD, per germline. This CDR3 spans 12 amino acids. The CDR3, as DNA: TGTGCCATGGGGACTAGCACGGAGAACCAGTACTTA. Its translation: CAMGTSTENQYL.

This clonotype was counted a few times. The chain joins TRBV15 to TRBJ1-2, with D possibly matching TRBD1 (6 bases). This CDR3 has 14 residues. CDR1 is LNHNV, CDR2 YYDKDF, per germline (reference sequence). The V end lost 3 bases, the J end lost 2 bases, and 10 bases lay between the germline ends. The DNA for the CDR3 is TGTGCCACCAGCAGCAACAGGGTAAACTATGGCTACACCTTC. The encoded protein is CATSSNRVNYGYTF. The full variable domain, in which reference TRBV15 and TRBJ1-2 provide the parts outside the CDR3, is DAMVIQNPRYQVTQFGKPVTLSCSQTLNHNVMYWYQQKSSQAPKLLFHYYDKDFNNEADTPDNFQSRRPNTSFCFLDIRSPGLGDTAMYLCATSSNRVNYGYTFGSGTRLTVV.

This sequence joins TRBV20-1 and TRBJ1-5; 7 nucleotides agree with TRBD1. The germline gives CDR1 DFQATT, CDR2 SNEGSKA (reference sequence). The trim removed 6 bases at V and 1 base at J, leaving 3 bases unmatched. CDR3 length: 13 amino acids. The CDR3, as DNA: TGCAGTGCCAGGGGGGCCAGCAATCAGCCCCAGCATTTT. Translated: CSARGASNQPQHF.

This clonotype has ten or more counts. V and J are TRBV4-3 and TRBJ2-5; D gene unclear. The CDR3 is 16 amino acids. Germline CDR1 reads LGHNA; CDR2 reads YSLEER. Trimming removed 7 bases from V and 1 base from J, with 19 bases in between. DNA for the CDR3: TGCGCCAGCAACCACGGGCCCAGCTTTTTCCAAGAGACCCAGTACTTC. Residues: CASNHGPSFFQETQYF.

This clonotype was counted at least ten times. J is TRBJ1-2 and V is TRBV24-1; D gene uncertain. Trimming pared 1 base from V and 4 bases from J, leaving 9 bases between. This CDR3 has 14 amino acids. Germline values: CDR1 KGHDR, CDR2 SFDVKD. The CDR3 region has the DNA TGTGCCACCAGTGATTTAGGATTACCCTATGGCTACACCTTC. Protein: CATSDLGLPYGYTF.

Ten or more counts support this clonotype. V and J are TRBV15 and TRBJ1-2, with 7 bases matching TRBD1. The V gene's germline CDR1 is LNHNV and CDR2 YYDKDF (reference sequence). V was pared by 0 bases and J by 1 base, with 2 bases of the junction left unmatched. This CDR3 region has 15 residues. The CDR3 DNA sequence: TGTGCCACCAGCAGAGACAGGGGGAATAACTATGGCTACACCTTC. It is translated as CATSRDRGNNYGYTF.

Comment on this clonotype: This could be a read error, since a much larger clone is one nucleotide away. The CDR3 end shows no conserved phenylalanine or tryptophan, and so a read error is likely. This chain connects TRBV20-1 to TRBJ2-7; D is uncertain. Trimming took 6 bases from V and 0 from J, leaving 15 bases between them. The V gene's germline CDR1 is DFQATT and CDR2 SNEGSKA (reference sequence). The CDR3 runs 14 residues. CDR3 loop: CSATTDANSYEQYL. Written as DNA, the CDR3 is TGCAGTGCGACGACGGATGCTAACTCCTACGAGCAGTACCTC.

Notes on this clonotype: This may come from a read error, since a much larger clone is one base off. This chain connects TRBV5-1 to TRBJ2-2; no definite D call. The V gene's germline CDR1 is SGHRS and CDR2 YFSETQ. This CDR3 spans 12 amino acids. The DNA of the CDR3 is TGCGTCAGCAGCGTTAGAGTCGGGGAGCTGTTTTTT. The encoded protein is CVSSVRVGELFF.

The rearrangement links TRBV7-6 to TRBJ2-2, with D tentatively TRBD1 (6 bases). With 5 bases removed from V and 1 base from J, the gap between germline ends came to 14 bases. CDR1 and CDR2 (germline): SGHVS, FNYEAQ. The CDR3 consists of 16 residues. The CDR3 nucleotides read TGTGCCAGCAGCCACCATCCGGGACAGAACACCGGGGAGCTGTTTTTT. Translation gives CASSHHPGQNTGELFF.

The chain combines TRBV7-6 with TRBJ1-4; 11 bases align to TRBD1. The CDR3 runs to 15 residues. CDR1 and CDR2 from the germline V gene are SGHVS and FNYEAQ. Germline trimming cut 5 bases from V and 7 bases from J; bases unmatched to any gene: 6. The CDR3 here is CASSLMGQGVEKLFF. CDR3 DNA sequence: TGTGCCAGCAGCCTGATGGGACAGGGGGTTGAAAAACTGTTTTTT.

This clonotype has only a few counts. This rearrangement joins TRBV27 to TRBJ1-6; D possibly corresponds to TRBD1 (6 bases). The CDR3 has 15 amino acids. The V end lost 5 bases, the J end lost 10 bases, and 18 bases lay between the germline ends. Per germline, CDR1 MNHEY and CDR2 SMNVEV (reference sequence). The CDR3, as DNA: TGTGCCAGCAGTAAACACACGGGGGCCGAATCACCCCTCCACTTT. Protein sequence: CASSKHTGAESPLHF.

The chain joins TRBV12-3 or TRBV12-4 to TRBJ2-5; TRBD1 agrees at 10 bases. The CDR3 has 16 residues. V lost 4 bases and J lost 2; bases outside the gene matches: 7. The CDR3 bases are TGTGCCAGCAGTTCAAGGGACAGGGGCCTTCAAGAGACCCAGTACTTC. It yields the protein CASSSRDRGLQETQYF.

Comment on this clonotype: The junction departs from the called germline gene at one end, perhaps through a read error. DNA for the CDR3: TGTGTCAGTAGTAGACTTGATGGCAATCAGCCCCAGCATTTT. It codes for CVSSRLDGNQPQHF. The chain combines TRBV19 with TRBJ1-5; D ambiguous. Germline V lookup: CDR1 LNHDA, CDR2 SQIVND (reference sequence). The CDR3 totals 14 residues.

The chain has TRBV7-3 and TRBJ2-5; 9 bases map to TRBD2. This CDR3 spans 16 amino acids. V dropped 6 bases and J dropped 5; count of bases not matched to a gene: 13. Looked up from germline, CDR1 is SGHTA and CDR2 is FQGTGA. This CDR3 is CASSYRAAGGPETQYF. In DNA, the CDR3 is TGTGCCAGCAGTTACAGGGCCGCGGGAGGGCCCGAGACCCAGTACTTC.

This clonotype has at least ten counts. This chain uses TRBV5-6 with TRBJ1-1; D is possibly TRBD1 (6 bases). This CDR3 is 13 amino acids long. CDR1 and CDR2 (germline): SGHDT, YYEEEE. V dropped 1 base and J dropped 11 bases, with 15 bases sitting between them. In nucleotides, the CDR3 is TGTGCCAGCAGCTTGATACAGGGATCGGGGGCTTTCTTT. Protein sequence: CASSLIQGSGAFF.

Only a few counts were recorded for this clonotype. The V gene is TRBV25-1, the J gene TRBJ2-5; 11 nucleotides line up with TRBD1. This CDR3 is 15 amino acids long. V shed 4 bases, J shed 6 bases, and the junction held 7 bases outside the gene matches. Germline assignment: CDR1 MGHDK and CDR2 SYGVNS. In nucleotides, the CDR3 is TGTGCCAGCAGTGGACTGGACAGGGGGCAAAAGACCCAGTACTTC. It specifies CASSGLDRGQKTQYF.

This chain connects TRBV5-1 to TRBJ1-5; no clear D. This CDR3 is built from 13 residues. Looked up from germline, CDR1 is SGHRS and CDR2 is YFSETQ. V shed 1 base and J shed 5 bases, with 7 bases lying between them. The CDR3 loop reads CASSLTIDQPQHF. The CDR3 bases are TGCGCCAGCAGCTTGACAATAGATCAGCCCCAGCATTTT.

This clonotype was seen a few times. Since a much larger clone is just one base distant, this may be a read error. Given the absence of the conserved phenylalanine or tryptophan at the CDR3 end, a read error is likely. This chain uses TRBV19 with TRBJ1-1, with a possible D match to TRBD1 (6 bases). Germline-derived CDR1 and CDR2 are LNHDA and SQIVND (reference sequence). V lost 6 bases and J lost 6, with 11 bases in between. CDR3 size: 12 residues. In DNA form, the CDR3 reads TGTGCCAGTAGCGAGGGGGAATCTGAAGCTTTCCTT. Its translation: CASSEGESEAFL.

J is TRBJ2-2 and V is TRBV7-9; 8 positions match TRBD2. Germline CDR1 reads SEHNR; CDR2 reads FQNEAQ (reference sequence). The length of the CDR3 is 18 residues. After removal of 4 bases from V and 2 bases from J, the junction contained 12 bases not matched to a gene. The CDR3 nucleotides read TGTGCCAGCAGCTCTAGCGGGTCCGGGAGAGGTAACACCGGGGAGCTGTTTTTT. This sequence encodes CASSSSGSGRGNTGELFF.